This T cell receptor (beta chain) was observed in a study of blood T cell repertoires in COVID-19. The data were produced by immunoSEQ multiplex PCR, yet TCRdb's version contains in-frame clones alone and is incomplete. The table shows hundreds of thousands of clones, with about 82% occurring only once. The sample was peripheral blood. This TCR was sampled from an elderly woman with COVID-19, enrolled during active disease.

The CDR3 loop is CASSFDRAVNQPQHF. DNA for the CDR3: TGTGCCAGCAGCTTTGACAGGGCCGTCAATCAGCCCCAGCATTTT. The chain combines TRBV6-6 with TRBJ1-5; 7 bases are a match to TRBD1. The CDR3 sequence is 15 residues long. The junction had 8 bases not matched to a gene; V was cut back by 6 bases and J by 3 bases. Germline V gene data show CDR1 as MNHNY and CDR2 as SVGAGI (reference sequence).